This T cell receptor (beta chain) was recorded in a study of identical twins. General study points: Cord blood beta clonotypes present at high abundance carried fewer insertions; no such pattern appeared in memory repertoires.

TCRdb fed the 5' RACE reads into MiXCR, producing one record per CDR3 protein. The repertoire holds 1.5 million or so distinct CDR3 sequences, with around 33% as singletons. This clonotype was recorded a few times. No antigen is known for it. Germline loops: CDR1 SGDLS, CDR2 YYNGEE. The CDR3 sequence is 17 residues long. V gave up 0 bases and J gave up 8 bases, with 21 bases separating them. This sequence originates from a newborn girl in good health. This chain uses TRBV9 with TRBJ2-1, with D perhaps matching TRBD1 or TRBD2 (5 bases each). The sample consisted of cord blood. The DNA for the CDR3 is TGTGCCAGCAGCGTAGATTTCCTAGCTGGGGCCAAGGATGAGCAGTTCTTC. Amino acids: CASSVDFLAGAKDEQFF.